The 10 T cell receptor beta chains below all came from one sample that was sequenced in a study of identical twins' blood T cells. One entry per CDR3 protein results from TCRdb running MiXCR on the 5' RACE reads. The sample consists of 350,000 to 450,000 distinct CDR3 sequences, 25% to 35% of them appearing once. Sequencing was performed on PBMCs. These receptors were obtained from a woman between 18 and 55 years old in good health.

This clonotype turned up a few times. The chain uses TRBV7-6 and TRBJ2-1; TRBD1 matches 7 bases. The CDR3 is 15 amino acids. After removal of 1 base from V and 4 bases from J, the junction contained 4 bases not matched to a gene. Per the germline V gene, CDR1 is SGHVS and CDR2 is FNYEAQ. CDR3 amino acids: CASSLGGQTYNEQFF. The CDR3 bases are TGTGCCAGCAGCTTAGGGGGACAGACATACAATGAGCAGTTCTTC.

The CDR3 bases are TGTGCCAGTAGTACCCCAACGACGGATAGCAATCAGCCCCAGCATTTT. Protein: CASSTPTTDSNQPQHF. The chain joins TRBV19 to TRBJ1-5; no clear D gene. The CDR3 extends over 16 amino acids. The V end was cut by 4 bases, the J end by 0 bases, with 13 bases between. CDR1 is LNHDA, CDR2 SQIVND, per germline (reference sequence).

J is TRBJ1-1 and V is TRBV20-1; D gene uncertain. The CDR3 loop spans 13 amino acids. Per germline, CDR1 DFQATT and CDR2 SNEGSKA (reference sequence). Trimming took 8 bases from V and 1 from J, leaving 14 bases between them. The CDR3 spells CSTWGGTNTEAFF. CDR3 DNA: TGCAGTACCTGGGGAGGCACGAACACTGAAGCTTTCTTT.

V usage is TRBV6-6 and J usage is TRBJ2-1; no firm D call. The ends were cut back, 6 bases at V and 5 bases at J, with 23 bases in the middle. Germline V gene sequence: CDR1 MNHNY, CDR2 SVGAGI (reference sequence). This CDR3 has 17 residues. This CDR3 is CASRDSVGWMGNNEQFF. In nucleotides, the CDR3 is TGTGCCAGCAGAGATTCGGTGGGGTGGATGGGGAACAATGAGCAGTTCTTC.

This sequence joins TRBV29-1 and TRBJ2-7; 7 bases line up with TRBD1. With V trimmed by 5 bases and J by 2 bases, 3 bases remained unmatched. The CDR3 length is 12 residues. CDR1 and CDR2 from the germline V gene are SQVTM and ANQGSEA. The CDR3 loop is CSVLQGTYEQYF. CDR3 in DNA: TGCAGCGTTTTACAGGGGACCTACGAGCAGTACTTC.

The table lists this clonotype with many counts. In DNA, the CDR3 is TGTGCCAGCAGCTTCCAGGGACAGAATCAGCCCCAGCATTTT. The encoded protein is CASSFQGQNQPQHF. The chain couples TRBV7-2 to TRBJ1-5, with 7 bases lining up with TRBD1. The V and J ends lost 3 bases and 4 bases, in that order; junction bases with no gene match: 3. The CDR3 loop spans 14 amino acids. Germline CDR1 and CDR2: SGHTA and FQGNSA.

The chain joins TRBV7-9 to TRBJ1-1, with 8 positions matching TRBD1. This CDR3 is 14 amino acids long. CDR1 SEHNR and CDR2 FQNEAQ come from the germline V gene (reference sequence). The V gene end was trimmed by 5 bases and the J gene end by 3 bases; junction bases not matched to a gene: 5. For the CDR3, the DNA is TGTGCCAGCAGCACGACAGGGGTAGACACTGAAGCTTTCTTT. It is translated as CASSTTGVDTEAFF.

The chain combines TRBV6-2 or TRBV6-3 with TRBJ2-1; 9 nucleotides match TRBD2. The germline gives CDR1 MNHEY, CDR2 SVGEGT. CDR3 length: 19 residues. J lost 2 bases, V lost 6 bases, and 17 bases had no gene match. The CDR3 sequence is CASSPMYGSGSGAYNEQFF. CDR3 coding DNA: TGTGCCAGCAGCCCTATGTACGGTAGCGGGAGCGGGGCCTACAATGAGCAGTTCTTC.

This clonotype was seen more than once but under ten times. The J gene is TRBJ2-1, the V gene TRBV20-1; D unclear. This CDR3 contains 16 residues. In germline, CDR1 is DFQATT, CDR2 SNEGSKA (reference sequence). Trimming left V 0 bases short and J 3 bases short, with 15 bases between. CDR3: CSARDQNPWNYNEQFF. The CDR3 DNA follows: TGCAGTGCTAGAGACCAGAACCCCTGGAACTACAATGAGCAGTTCTTC.

The chain links TRBV7-9 to TRBJ2-1; 10 nucleotides match TRBD2. The CDR3 consists of 20 residues. The germline V gene has CDR1 SEHNR and CDR2 FQNEAQ (reference sequence). V shed 7 bases and J 4 bases; nucleotides not matched to a gene: 22. The CDR3 is CASNQRPIPSGSFRYNEQFF. Here the CDR3 DNA reads TGTGCCAGCAACCAAAGGCCGATTCCTAGCGGGAGTTTTAGGTACAATGAGCAGTTCTTC.